This TCR beta chain stems from a study of cytomegalovirus exposure and HLA in healthy donors. Points from the study as a whole: Reportedly, cytomegalovirus status was diagnosed with high sensitivity and specificity. Among TCR sequences, most were rare, though some public TCRs appeared in many donors.

This clone appeared once. The antigen remains unidentified. Method: immunoSEQ multiplex PCR; TCRdb's copy keeps in-frame clones and lacks some. The sample holds roughly 200,000 clones, 86% seen once. CDR3 length equals 14 residues. Between the trimmed V and J ends, which lost 0 bases and 0 bases, there was a span of 9 bases. Germline V gene lookup returns CDR1 GTSNPN and CDR2 SVGIG (reference sequence). The chain joins TRBV30 to TRBJ2-7; no definite D call. The sequence was collected from a man aged 30-40 years in good health and CMV-seropositive. Sequenced: PBMCs. This CDR3 reads CAWSVIGPSYEQYF. The DNA of the CDR3 is TGTGCCTGGAGTGTTATAGGGCCCTCCTACGAGCAGTACTTC.